This T cell receptor (beta chain) was obtained from a study of blood T cell repertoires in COVID-19. Assay: immunoSEQ multiplex PCR; the TCRdb copy retains only in-frame clones and omits some. The sample lists about 360,000 clones; roughly 90% were seen once. This CDR3 spans 14 amino acids. CDR1 SNHLY and CDR2 FYNNEI come from the germline V gene. After removal of 7 bases from V and 10 bases from J, the junction contained 10 bases not matched to a gene. V is TRBV2 and J is TRBJ2-1, with 10 bases matching TRBD1. This receptor was taken from a woman aged 55-70 years with COVID-19, enrolled during active disease. Sequenced material: peripheral blood. CDR3 in amino acids: CASIRQGAIGEQFF. In DNA, the CDR3 is TGTGCCAGCATCCGACAGGGGGCGATTGGCGAGCAGTTCTTC.